The 17 T cell receptor beta chains in this list originate from one sample, sequenced in a study of regulatory T cells in long-lasting Graves disease. Relying on iRepertoire HTBI primers and Arm-PCR of CDR3 regions, the team built TCR beta libraries. Via MiXCR, TCRdb re-called the multiplex PCR reads, giving one row per CDR3 protein. The sample contains about 540,000 distinct CDR3 sequences, about 13% of which appear only once. Time point given: newly diagnosed GD, antithyroid drugs for less than 3 months. RNA isolated from PBMCs was used to make the TCR library. Separately, the same data were catalogued under a study of T cells in Graves' hyperthyroidism and ophthalmopathy.

Sequenced material: peripheral blood mononuclear cells (PBMCs), taken at new diagnosis, from a patient treated with antithyroid drugs. The origin of the receptors is a man aged 25-40 years with Graves disease.

The chain couples TRBV20-1 to TRBJ2-7, with 11 bases identical to TRBD2. The V gene end was trimmed by 4 bases and the J gene end by 6 bases; junction bases not matched to a gene: 8. The CDR3 extends over 14 amino acids. CDR1 and CDR2 from the germline V gene are DFQATT and SNEGSKA (reference sequence). DNA for the CDR3: TGCAGTGCTACGGCTACTAGCGGGAGTGGCGAGCAGTACTTC. It translates to CSATATSGSGEQYF.

This clonotype was detected ten times or more. The chain joins TRBV12-3 or TRBV12-4 to TRBJ2-1, with unresolved D. There are 11 residues in the CDR3. V was cut by 4 bases and J by 8 bases, with 6 bases left in between. DNA for the CDR3: TGTGCCAGCAGTTCTTCCCATGAGCAGTTCTTC. Translated: CASSSSHEQFF.

This clonotype was counted many times. The chain recombines TRBV29-1 with TRBJ2-1, with no clear D. The CDR3 totals 16 residues. V lost 3 bases and J lost 6, with 21 bases in between. CDR1 is SQVTM, CDR2 ANQGSEA, per germline. CDR3 coding DNA: TGCAGCGTTGAGGGTGCACACTCCCGACTTGGCAATGAGCAGTTCTTC. It translates to CSVEGAHSRLGNEQFF.

This clonotype was recorded many times. V gene TRBV20-1 combines with J gene TRBJ1-1; D possibly corresponds to TRBD1 (6 bases). Germline-derived CDR1 and CDR2 are DFQATT and SNEGSKA (reference sequence). Trimming shortened V by 5 bases and J by 3 bases, and 16 bases separated the two germline ends. The CDR3 consists of 14 residues. CDR3 residues: CSAPATRQDTEAFF. In DNA, the CDR3 is TGCAGTGCTCCTGCTACCAGACAGGACACTGAAGCTTTCTTT.

This clonotype came up many times. This rearrangement joins TRBV5-5 to TRBJ2-7; 9 bases map to TRBD2. This CDR3 region has 17 residues. Looked up from germline, CDR1 is SGHKS and CDR2 is YYEKEE (reference sequence). The ends lost 1 base at V and 2 bases at J; junction bases unmatched: 10. CDR3 nucleotide sequence: TGTGCCAGCAGCTTGAGCCCTAGCGGGGTCCTCCCCTACGAGCAGTACTTC. Translated: CASSLSPSGVLPYEQYF.

This clonotype came up many times. V and J are TRBV12-3 or TRBV12-4 and TRBJ2-7; the D call may be TRBD1 or TRBD2 (5 bases each). CDR3 length: 15 amino acids. V was shortened by 5 bases and J by 0 bases, with 14 bases between the two germline ends. The CDR3 is CASSPHRDGSYEQYF. As DNA, the CDR3 is TGTGCCAGCAGTCCTCACCGGGACGGCTCCTACGAGCAGTACTTC.

This clonotype was observed at least ten times. The chain recombines TRBV24-1 with TRBJ1-1; D call uncertain. V was clipped by 7 bases and J by 0 bases, with 8 bases between them. The CDR3 totals 13 residues. Germline V CDR1 and CDR2: KGHDR, SFDVKD. The CDR3 DNA is TGTGCCACCAGGGGAGACATGAACACTGAAGCTTTCTTT. Translating gives CATRGDMNTEAFF.

This clonotype was recorded many times. CDR3 DNA: TGTGCCAGCAGCTCGGACAGGACTAATTCACCCCTCCACTTT. This translates into CASSSDRTNSPLHF. The J gene is TRBJ1-6, the V gene TRBV7-8; 7 nucleotides line up with TRBD1. Germline assignment: CDR1 SGHVS and CDR2 FQNEAQ. This CDR3 has 14 amino acids. The V and J ends lost 4 bases and 6 bases, in that order; junction bases with no gene match: 3.

The chain joins TRBV5-1 to TRBJ1-1; TRBD1 matches 7 bases. J gave up 0 bases and V 1 base, and 6 bases lay outside the gene matches. The CDR3 has 16 residues. The germline CDR1 and CDR2 sequences are SGHRS and YFSETQ. The CDR3, as DNA: TGCGCCAGCAGCTTGACAGGGGCTATCATGAACACTGAAGCTTTCTTT. Protein product: CASSLTGAIMNTEAFF.

This clonotype was observed many times. The chain employs TRBV24-1 and TRBJ2-2; weak D call: TRBD1 (5 bases). CDR3 length: 14 residues. Germline loops: CDR1 KGHDR, CDR2 SFDVKD. V was clipped by 8 bases and J by 5 bases, with 14 bases between them. The CDR3 loop is CATTGQGGTGELFF. For the CDR3, the DNA is TGTGCCACCACTGGTCAGGGCGGAACCGGGGAGCTGTTTTTT.

This clonotype was seen repeatedly, ten times or more. This chain joins TRBV11-2 and TRBJ2-1; 8 bases line up with TRBD2. Germline V gene data show CDR1 as SGHAT and CDR2 as FQNNGV. There are 15 residues in the CDR3. V shed 1 base, J shed 7 bases, and the junction held 6 bases outside the gene matches. The CDR3 reads CASSLGSGVGNEQFF. Here the CDR3 DNA reads TGTGCCAGCAGCTTAGGTAGCGGGGTCGGAAATGAGCAGTTCTTC.

The chain couples TRBV11-2 to TRBJ2-7; 16 bases align to TRBD2. Germline lookup yields CDR1 SGHAT and CDR2 FQNNGV. Trimming cost V 4 bases and J 4 bases; bases outside gene matches: 13. This CDR3 is built from 19 residues. The CDR3 here is CASSSQGTSGRAYQYEQYF. The CDR3 nucleotides read TGTGCCAGCAGCTCGCAAGGGACTAGCGGGAGGGCCTACCAGTACGAGCAGTACTTC.

This clonotype was counted at least ten times. V gene TRBV11-2 combines with J gene TRBJ2-7; maybe TRBD2 (6 bases). The germline V gene has CDR1 SGHAT and CDR2 FQNNGV. The CDR3 length is 15 residues. V was shortened by 4 bases and J by 7 bases, with 20 bases between the two germline ends. The CDR3 nucleotides read TGTGCCAGCAGCTCTGTTCGGGAGCCCCGGAGGGAGCAGTACTTC. This translates into CASSSVREPRREQYF.

J is TRBJ2-1 and V is TRBV7-9; D possibly corresponds to TRBD2 (5 bases). The V end lost 3 bases, the J end lost 9 bases, and 18 bases lay between the germline ends. The germline V gene has CDR1 SEHNR and CDR2 FQNEAQ (reference sequence). The CDR3 sequence is 15 residues long. The CDR3 region has the DNA TGTGCCAGCAGCTTGTTGGCCGGGGAACGGGGTGAGCAGTTCTTC. Its protein is CASSLLAGERGEQFF.

In its sample, this clonotype was seen a few times. CDR3 bases: TGTGCCAGCACCGACGGGATGTCTAGCGGGAGAAAGTTCTTC. Protein product: CASTDGMSSGRKFF. The chain joins TRBV6-1 to TRBJ2-1; 10 nucleotides match TRBD2. The V segment lost 7 bases and the J segment 14 bases; nucleotides outside the gene matches: 14. Germline CDR1 reads MNHNS; CDR2 reads SASEGT. This CDR3 is built from 14 residues.

This clonotype showed up many times. The V gene is TRBV7-4, the J gene TRBJ2-3; perhaps D is TRBD1 or TRBD2 (5 bases each). Trimming removed 7 bases at V and 6 bases at J, with 20 bases between. Per germline, CDR1 SGHVT and CDR2 SQSDAQ. This CDR3 region has 15 residues. This chain's CDR3 is CASIPRTRWGDTQYF. The CDR3 region has the DNA TGTGCCAGCATCCCCAGGACTCGATGGGGGGATACGCAGTATTTT. Full variable domain (outside the CDR3, taken from reference TRBV7-4 and TRBJ2-3): GAGVSQSPRYKVAKRGRDVALRCDSISGHVTLYWYRQTLGQGSEVLTYSQSDAQRDKSGRPSGRFSAERPERSVSTLKIQRTEQGDSAVYLCASIPRTRWGDTQYFGPGTRLTVL.

This clonotype showed up many times. The genes are TRBV12-3 or TRBV12-4 and TRBJ2-2; the D is unclear. V lost 2 bases to trimming and J lost 7 bases, with 11 bases between them. The CDR3 is 14 amino acids. This CDR3 is CASSLNLVDGELFF. The DNA of the CDR3 is TGTGCCAGCAGTTTAAACCTGGTTGACGGGGAGCTGTTTTTT.